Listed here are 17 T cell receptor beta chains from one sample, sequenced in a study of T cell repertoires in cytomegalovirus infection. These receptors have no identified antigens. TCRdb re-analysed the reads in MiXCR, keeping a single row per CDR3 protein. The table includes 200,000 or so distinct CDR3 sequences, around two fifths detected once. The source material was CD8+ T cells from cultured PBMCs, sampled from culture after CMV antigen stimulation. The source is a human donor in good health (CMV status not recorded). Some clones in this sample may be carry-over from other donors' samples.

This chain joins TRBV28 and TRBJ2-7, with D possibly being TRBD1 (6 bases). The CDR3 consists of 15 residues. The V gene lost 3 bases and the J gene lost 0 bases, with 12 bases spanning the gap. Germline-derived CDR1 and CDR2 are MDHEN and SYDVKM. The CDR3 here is CASSFPGESSYEQYF. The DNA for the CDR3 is TGTGCCAGCAGTTTCCCAGGGGAAAGCTCCTACGAGCAGTACTTC. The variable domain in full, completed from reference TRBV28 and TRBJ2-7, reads DVKVTQSSRYLVKRTGEKVFLECVQDMDHENMFWYRQDPGLGLRLIYFSYDVKMKEKGDIPEGYSVSREKKERFSLILESASTNQTSMYLCASSFPGESSYEQYFGPGTRLTVT.

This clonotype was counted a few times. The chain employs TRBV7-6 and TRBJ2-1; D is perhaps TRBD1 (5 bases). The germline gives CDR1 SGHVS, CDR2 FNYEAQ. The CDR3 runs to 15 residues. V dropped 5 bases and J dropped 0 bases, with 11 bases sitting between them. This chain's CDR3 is CASSTTDSSYNEQFF. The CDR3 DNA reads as TGTGCCAGCAGCACGACAGACAGCTCCTACAATGAGCAGTTCTTC.

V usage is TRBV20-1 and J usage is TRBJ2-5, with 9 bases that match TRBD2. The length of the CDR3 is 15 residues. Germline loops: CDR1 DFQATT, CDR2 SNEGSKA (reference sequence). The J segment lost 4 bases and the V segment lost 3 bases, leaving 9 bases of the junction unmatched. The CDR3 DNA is TGCAGTGCTAGGGAACTAGCGGGTCTGGGAGAGACCCAGTACTTC. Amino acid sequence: CSARELAGLGETQYF.

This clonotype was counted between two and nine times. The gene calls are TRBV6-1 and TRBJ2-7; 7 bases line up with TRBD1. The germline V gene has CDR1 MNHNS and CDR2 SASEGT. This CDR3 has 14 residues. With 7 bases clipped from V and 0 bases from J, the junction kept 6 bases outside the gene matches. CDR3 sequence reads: CASNFDRASYEQYF. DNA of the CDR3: TGTGCCAGCAATTTTGACAGGGCCTCCTACGAGCAGTACTTC.

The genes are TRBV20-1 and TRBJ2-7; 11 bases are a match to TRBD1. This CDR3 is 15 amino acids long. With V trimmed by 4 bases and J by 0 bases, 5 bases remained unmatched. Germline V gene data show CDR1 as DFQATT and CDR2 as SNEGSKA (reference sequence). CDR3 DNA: TGCAGTGCTATCGGACAGGGGGCGAGCTCCTACGAGCAGTACTTC. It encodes CSAIGQGASSYEQYF.

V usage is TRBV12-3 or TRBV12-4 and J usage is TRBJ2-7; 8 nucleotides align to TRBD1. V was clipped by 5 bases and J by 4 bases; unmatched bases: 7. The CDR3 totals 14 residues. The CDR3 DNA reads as TGTGCCAGCAGTGAGGGACAGGAACCTTACGAGCAGTACTTC. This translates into CASSEGQEPYEQYF.

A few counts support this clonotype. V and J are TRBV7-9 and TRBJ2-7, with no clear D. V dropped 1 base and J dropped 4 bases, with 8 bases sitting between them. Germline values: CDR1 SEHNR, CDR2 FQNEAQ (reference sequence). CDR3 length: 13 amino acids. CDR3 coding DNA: TGTGCCAGCAGCTTAGATCCTCAATACGAGCAGTACTTC. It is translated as CASSLDPQYEQYF.

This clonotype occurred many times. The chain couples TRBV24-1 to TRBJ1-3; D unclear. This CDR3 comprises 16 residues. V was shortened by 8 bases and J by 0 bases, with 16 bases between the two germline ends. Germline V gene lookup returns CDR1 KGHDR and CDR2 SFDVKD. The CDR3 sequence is CATNIKGASSGNTIYF. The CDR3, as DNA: TGTGCCACCAACATAAAGGGCGCAAGCTCTGGAAACACCATATATTTT.

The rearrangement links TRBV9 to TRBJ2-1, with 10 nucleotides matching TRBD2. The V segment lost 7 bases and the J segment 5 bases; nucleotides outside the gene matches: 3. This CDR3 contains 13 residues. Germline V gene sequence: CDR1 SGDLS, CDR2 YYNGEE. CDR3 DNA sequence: TGTGCCAGCGGACTAGCGGCTGACAATGAGCAGTTCTTC. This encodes CASGLAADNEQFF.

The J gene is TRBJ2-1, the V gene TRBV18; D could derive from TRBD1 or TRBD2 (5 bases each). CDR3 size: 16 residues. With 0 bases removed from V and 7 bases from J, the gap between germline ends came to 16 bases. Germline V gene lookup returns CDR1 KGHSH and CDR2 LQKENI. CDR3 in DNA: TGTGCCAGCTCACCACCGATCAGGGAGAATAGGAATGAGCAGTTCTTC. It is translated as CASSPPIRENRNEQFF. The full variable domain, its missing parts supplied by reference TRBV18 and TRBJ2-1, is NAGVMQNPRHLVRRRGQEARLRCSPMKGHSHVYWYRQLPEEGLKFMVYLQKENIIDESGMPKERFSAEFPKEGPSILRIQQVVRGDSAAYFCASSPPIRENRNEQFFGPGTRLTVL.

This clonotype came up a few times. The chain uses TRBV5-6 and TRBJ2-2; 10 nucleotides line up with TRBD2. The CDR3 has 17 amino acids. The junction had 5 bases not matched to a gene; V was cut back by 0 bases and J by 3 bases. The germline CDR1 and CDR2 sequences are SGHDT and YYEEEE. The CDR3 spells CASSLAAGGPDTGELFF. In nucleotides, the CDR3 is TGTGCCAGCAGCTTGGCAGCGGGAGGGCCGGACACCGGGGAGCTGTTTTTT.

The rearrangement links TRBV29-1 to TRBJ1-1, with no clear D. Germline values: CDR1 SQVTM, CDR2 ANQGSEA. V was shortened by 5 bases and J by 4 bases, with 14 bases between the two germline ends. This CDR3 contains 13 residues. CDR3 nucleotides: TGCAGCGTTCCTAGTCCCGACGTCACTGAAGCTTTCTTT. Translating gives CSVPSPDVTEAFF.

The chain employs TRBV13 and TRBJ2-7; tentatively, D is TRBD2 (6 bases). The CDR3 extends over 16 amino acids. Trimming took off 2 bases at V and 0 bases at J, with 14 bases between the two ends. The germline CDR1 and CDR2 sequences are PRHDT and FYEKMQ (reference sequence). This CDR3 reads CASSLWVAVGSYEQYF. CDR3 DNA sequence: TGTGCCAGCAGCTTATGGGTAGCGGTGGGCTCCTACGAGCAGTACTTC. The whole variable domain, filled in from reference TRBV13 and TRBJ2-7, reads AAGVIQSPRHLIKEKRETATLKCYPIPRHDTVYWYQQGPGQDPQFLISFYEKMQSDKGSIPDRFSAQQFSDYHSELNMSSLELGDSALYFCASSLWVAVGSYEQYFGPGTRLTVT.

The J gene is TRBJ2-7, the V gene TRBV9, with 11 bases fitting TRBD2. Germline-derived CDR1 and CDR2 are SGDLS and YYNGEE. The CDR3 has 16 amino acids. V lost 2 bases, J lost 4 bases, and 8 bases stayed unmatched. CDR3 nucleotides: TGTGCCAGCAGCGTGACTAGCGGGATTGGGGCGTACGAGCAGTACTTC. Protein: CASSVTSGIGAYEQYF.

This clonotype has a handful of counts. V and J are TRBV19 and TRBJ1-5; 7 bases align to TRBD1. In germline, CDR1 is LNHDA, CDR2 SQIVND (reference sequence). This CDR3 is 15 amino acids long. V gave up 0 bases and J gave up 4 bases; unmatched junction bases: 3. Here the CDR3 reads CASSIETGINQPQHF. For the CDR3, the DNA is TGTGCCAGTAGTATAGAGACAGGGATAAATCAGCCCCAGCATTTT.

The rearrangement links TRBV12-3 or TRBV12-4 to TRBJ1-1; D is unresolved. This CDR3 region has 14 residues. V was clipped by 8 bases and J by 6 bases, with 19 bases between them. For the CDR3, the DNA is TGTGCCAGCCTCCTGCGGAACCCTCGGCCTGAAGCTTTCTTT. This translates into CASLLRNPRPEAFF.

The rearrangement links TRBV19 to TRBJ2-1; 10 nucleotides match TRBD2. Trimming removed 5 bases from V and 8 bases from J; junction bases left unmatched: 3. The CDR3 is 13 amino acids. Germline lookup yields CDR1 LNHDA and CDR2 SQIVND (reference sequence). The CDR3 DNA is TGTGCCAGTAGTTCTAGCGGGAGCCATGAGCAGTTCTTC. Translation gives CASSSSGSHEQFF. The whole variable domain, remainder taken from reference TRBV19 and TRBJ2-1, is DGGITQSPKYLFRKEGQNVTLSCEQNLNHDAMYWYRQDPGQGLRLIYYSQIVNDFQKGDIAEGYSVSREKKESFPLTVTSAQKNPTAFYLCASSSSGSHEQFFGPGTRLTVL.